A single TCR beta chain is shown here with its context. The data derive from a study of cytomegalovirus exposure and HLA in healthy donors. V was trimmed by 0 bases and J by 10 bases, leaving 13 bases between them. The CDR3 is 14 residues long. Germline V CDR1 and CDR2: MNHEY, SVGAGI. Primers included in the PCR were 60 Vbeta and 13 Jbeta primers. Clones were sequenced by immunoSEQ multiplex PCR, and TCRdb holds only the in-frame ones, with some missing. The table includes some 170,000 clones, around 80% detected once. The genes are TRBV6-5 and TRBJ2-1; the D is unclear. The sequence derives from a man aged 40-50 years in good health and CMV-seronegative. The sequenced sample consisted of PBMCs. CDR3 coding DNA: TGTGCCAGCAGTTACTCGAAGTGGAGATCCGAGCAGTTCTTC. Protein product: CASSYSKWRSEQFF.